Listed below are T cell receptor beta chains from one sample, sequenced in a study of cytomegalovirus exposure and HLA in healthy donors. Profiled with immunoSEQ multiplex PCR; TCRdb holds only in-frame clones, not every one. The sample carries a few hundred thousand clones, around 83% recorded once. What was sequenced was PBMCs. These receptors all come from a girl aged 10-17 years in good health and CMV-seronegative. Each CDR3 is given with its conserved first and last residue. A D gene is named only where the DNA matches it firmly. Size is stated for part of the rows, as once, few or many counts, or as a class when the clone is expanded.

j_call: TRBJ2-7; v_call: TRBV6-5; d_call: NA; clone_size: NA; cdr3_aa: CASSYRTAREQYF; cdr3_nt: TGTGCCAGCAGTTACCGGACAGCTCGCGAGCAGTACTTC
j_call: TRBJ1-5; v_call: TRBV27; d_call: NA; clone_size: NA; cdr3_aa: CASSDFYDNQPQHF; cdr3_nt: TGTGCCAGCAGTGACTTCTACGACAATCAGCCCCAGCATTTT
j_call: TRBJ2-3; v_call: TRBV28; d_call: NA; clone_size: NA; cdr3_aa: CASSPGGDTQYF; cdr3_nt: TGTGCCAGCAGTCCAGGAGGAGATACGCAGTATTTT
j_call: TRBJ2-2; v_call: TRBV11-2; d_call: TRBD1; clone_size: NA; cdr3_aa: CASSSPKRTGGNTGELFF; cdr3_nt: TGTGCCAGCAGCTCACCGAAAAGGACAGGGGGAAACACCGGGGAGCTGTTTTTT
j_call: TRBJ2-3; v_call: TRBV27; d_call: TRBD2; clone_size: NA; cdr3_aa: CASSFDLAGRTDTQYF; cdr3_nt: TGTGCCAGCAGTTTCGATCTAGCGGGGCGCACAGATACGCAGTATTTT
j_call: TRBJ2-7; v_call: TRBV10-1; d_call: TRBD1; clone_size: NA; cdr3_aa: CASSESGTGVSYEQYF; cdr3_nt: TGCGCCAGCAGTGAGTCTGGGACAGGTGTGTCCTACGAGCAGTACTTC
j_call: TRBJ1-2; v_call: TRBV28; d_call: NA; clone_size: NA; cdr3_aa: CASSLWRIGSYGYTF; cdr3_nt: TGTGCCAGCAGTTTATGGCGGATTGGATCCTATGGCTACACCTTC
j_call: TRBJ1-6; v_call: TRBV28; d_call: NA; clone_size: NA; cdr3_aa: CASRQQGSGNSPLHF; cdr3_nt: TGTGCCAGCAGGCAACAGGGATCGGGGAATTCACCCCTCCACTTT
j_call: TRBJ2-3; v_call: TRBV5-4; d_call: TRBD2; clone_size: NA; cdr3_aa: CASSLASGGGTDTQYF; cdr3_nt: TGTGCCAGCAGCTTAGCTAGCGGGGGGGGCACAGATACGCAGTATTTT
j_call: TRBJ1-1; v_call: TRBV11-3; d_call: NA; clone_size: NA; cdr3_aa: CASMGAGTEAFF; cdr3_nt: TGTGCCAGCATGGGGGCCGGCACTGAAGCTTTCTTT
j_call: TRBJ2-7; v_call: TRBV12-2; d_call: NA; clone_size: NA; cdr3_aa: CASRFLPETPTYEQYF; cdr3_nt: TGTGCAAGTCGCTTTCTCCCTGAGACCCCGACTTACGAGCAGTACTTC
j_call: TRBJ1-5; v_call: TRBV7-8; d_call: NA; clone_size: NA; cdr3_aa: CAISKGYSNQPQHF; cdr3_nt: TGTGCCATCTCGAAGGGGTATAGCAATCAGCCCCAGCATTTT
j_call: TRBJ1-1; v_call: TRBV7-9; d_call: TRBD1; clone_size: NA; cdr3_aa: CASSFGQVVPEAFF; cdr3_nt: TGTGCCAGCAGCTTCGGACAGGTGGTCCCTGAAGCTTTCTTT
j_call: TRBJ1-5; v_call: TRBV15; d_call: TRBD1; clone_size: NA; cdr3_aa: CATSRDWTGSNQPQHF; cdr3_nt: TGTGCCACCAGCAGAGATTGGACAGGTAGCAATCAGCCCCAGCATTTT
j_call: TRBJ2-7; v_call: TRBV7-2; d_call: TRBD1; clone_size: NA; cdr3_aa: CASSLGGTAVYEQYF; cdr3_nt: TGTGCCAGCAGCTTAGGAGGGACAGCGGTCTACGAGCAGTACTTC
j_call: TRBJ2-5; v_call: TRBV7-6; d_call: NA; clone_size: NA; cdr3_aa: CASSASPQETQYF; cdr3_nt: TGTGCCAGCAGCGCGAGCCCCCAAGAGACCCAGTACTTC
j_call: TRBJ2-7; v_call: TRBV7-8; d_call: NA; clone_size: few; cdr3_aa: CASSRLARDEQYF; cdr3_nt: TGTGCCAGCAGCCGCCTTGCCCGGGACGAGCAGTACTTC
j_call: TRBJ1-1; v_call: TRBV7-9; d_call: TRBD1; clone_size: NA; cdr3_aa: CASSGTGGEDTEAFF; cdr3_nt: TGTGCCAGCAGCGGTACAGGGGGCGAAGACACTGAAGCTTTCTTT
j_call: TRBJ1-1; v_call: TRBV5-4; d_call: NA; clone_size: NA; cdr3_aa: CASSRAGFRENTEAFF; cdr3_nt: TGTGCCAGCAGCCGGGCGGGGTTTCGGGAGAACACTGAAGCTTTCTTT
j_call: TRBJ1-5; v_call: TRBV7-2; d_call: NA; clone_size: once; cdr3_aa: CASSFTGISNQPQHF; cdr3_nt: TGTGCCAGCAGCTTTACGGGGATAAGCAATCAGCCCCAGCATTTT
j_call: TRBJ1-5; v_call: TRBV7-2; d_call: NA; clone_size: once; cdr3_aa: CASRPGGANQPQHF; cdr3_nt: TGTGCCAGCCGACCGGGAGGGGCTAATCAGCCCCAGCATTTT
j_call: TRBJ2-7; v_call: TRBV2; d_call: NA; clone_size: NA; cdr3_aa: CASSVDLRFGVTLSDEQYF; cdr3_nt: TGTGCCAGCAGTGTTGACCTGAGGTTCGGGGTGACCTTAAGCGACGAGCAGTACTTC
j_call: TRBJ1-1; v_call: TRBV5-1; d_call: NA; clone_size: NA; cdr3_aa: CASSLAGIEAFF; cdr3_nt: TGCGCCAGCAGCTTGGCAGGGATTGAAGCTTTCTTT
j_call: TRBJ2-2; v_call: TRBV5-1; d_call: NA; clone_size: NA; cdr3_aa: CASSLTTAGGNTGELFF; cdr3_nt: TGCGCCAGCAGCTTAACAACCGCGGGCGGGAACACCGGGGAGCTGTTTTTT
j_call: TRBJ1-6; v_call: TRBV12-2; d_call: NA; clone_size: NA; cdr3_aa: CASRIGTVGRYNSPLHF; cdr3_nt: TGTGCAAGTCGCATTGGGACAGTCGGACGGTATAATTCACCCCTCCACTTT
j_call: TRBJ1-2; v_call: TRBV6-5; d_call: NA; clone_size: NA; cdr3_aa: CAIKETANYGYTF; cdr3_nt: TGTGCCATCAAGGAGACAGCGAACTATGGCTACACCTTC
j_call: TRBJ1-5; v_call: TRBV6-1; d_call: TRBD1; clone_size: few; cdr3_aa: CASSEARQGLWPQHF; cdr3_nt: TGTGCCAGCAGTGAAGCCAGACAGGGCCTATGGCCCCAGCATTTT
j_call: TRBJ2-4; v_call: TRBV5-1; d_call: NA; clone_size: NA; cdr3_aa: CASSPNLMGGLAKNIQYF; cdr3_nt: TGCGCCAGCAGCCCCAATCTCATGGGAGGACTAGCCAAAAACATTCAGTACTTC
j_call: TRBJ2-3; v_call: TRBV9; d_call: NA; clone_size: NA; cdr3_aa: CASSVVAGSADTQYF; cdr3_nt: TGTGCCAGCAGCGTAGTGGCGGGAAGTGCAGATACGCAGTATTTT
j_call: TRBJ1-3; v_call: TRBV29-1; d_call: NA; clone_size: NA; cdr3_aa: CSVRQENTIYF; cdr3_nt: TGCAGCGTAAGACAGGAAAACACCATATATTTT
j_call: TRBJ1-4; v_call: TRBV16; d_call: NA; clone_size: NA; cdr3_aa: CASSQFGQLNEKLFF; cdr3_nt: TGTGCCAGCAGCCAATTCGGACAGTTGAATGAAAAACTGTTTTTT
j_call: TRBJ2-1; v_call: TRBV15; d_call: TRBD2; clone_size: NA; cdr3_aa: CATRGLAGAVGGYNEQFF; cdr3_nt: TGTGCCACCAGGGGACTAGCGGGGGCAGTAGGTGGCTACAATGAGCAGTTCTTC
j_call: TRBJ2-5; v_call: TRBV10-3; d_call: TRBD1; clone_size: NA; cdr3_aa: CAISGGQGVETQYF; cdr3_nt: TGTGCCATCAGTGGGGGACAGGGTGTGGAGACCCAGTACTTC
j_call: TRBJ1-3; v_call: TRBV7-9; d_call: NA; clone_size: NA; cdr3_aa: CSSSQYGNTIYF; cdr3_nt: TGTTCCAGCAGCCAGTATGGAAACACCATATATTTT
j_call: TRBJ1-2; v_call: TRBV28; d_call: TRBD1; clone_size: NA; cdr3_aa: CASRGTGEGYTF; cdr3_nt: TGTGCCAGCAGGGGGACAGGGGAGGGCTACACCTTC
j_call: TRBJ2-7; v_call: TRBV10-3; d_call: TRBD1; clone_size: NA; cdr3_aa: CAIPTRGQVNPSYEQYF; cdr3_nt: TGTGCCATCCCCACCCGGGGACAGGTTAACCCGTCCTACGAGCAGTACTTC
j_call: TRBJ1-1; v_call: TRBV10-3; d_call: NA; clone_size: NA; cdr3_aa: CAIGVGTGTEAFF; cdr3_nt: TGTGCCATCGGGGTCGGCACGGGGACTGAAGCTTTCTTT
j_call: TRBJ2-7; v_call: TRBV14; d_call: TRBD1; clone_size: NA; cdr3_aa: CASSRGQASVYEQYF; cdr3_nt: TGTGCCAGCAGCCGGGGACAGGCGAGCGTCTACGAGCAGTACTTC
j_call: TRBJ2-5; v_call: TRBV6-5; d_call: NA; clone_size: NA; cdr3_aa: CASSISGGPYGEQYF; cdr3_nt: TGTGCCAGCTCTATTTCAGGGGGGCCCTACGGAGAGCAGTACTTC
j_call: TRBJ2-2; v_call: TRBV5-4; d_call: TRBD2; clone_size: NA; cdr3_aa: CASSPDTLAGEELFF; cdr3_nt: TGTGCCAGCAGCCCGGACACACTGGCGGGAGAGGAGCTGTTTTTT
j_call: TRBJ2-6; v_call: TRBV19; d_call: NA; clone_size: NA; cdr3_aa: CASSLTLAFSGANVLTF; cdr3_nt: TGTGCCAGTAGTTTGACTTTAGCATTCTCTGGGGCCAACGTCCTGACTTTC
j_call: TRBJ1-6; v_call: TRBV30; d_call: NA; clone_size: NA; cdr3_aa: CAWSVGDNSPLHF; cdr3_nt: TGTGCCTGGAGTGTAGGAGATAATTCACCCCTCCACTTT